These 22 T cell receptor beta chains originate from one sample sequenced in a study of cytomegalovirus exposure and HLA in healthy donors. It was with 60 Vbeta and 13 Jbeta primers that the PCR ran. Measured with immunoSEQ multiplex PCR; TCRdb has only the in-frame clones, and not every one. Found here are around 200,000 clones, 65% to 90% of them singletons; the top ten hold approximately 2.4%. Sequenced sample: PBMCs. Receptor source: a woman aged 45-65 years in good health and CMV-seronegative.

This chain links TRBV5-4 with TRBJ2-2, with 15 bases fitting TRBD2. This CDR3 spans 17 amino acids. J gave up 6 bases and V 4 bases, and 7 bases lay outside the gene matches. Germline CDR1 reads SGHNT; CDR2 reads YYREEE (reference sequence). CDR3 in DNA: TGTGCCAGCAGCAACCCGGGACTAGCGGGAGGTGCCGGGGAGCTGTTTTTT. It encodes CASSNPGLAGGAGELFF.

There are a few counts of this clone. The rearrangement joins TRBV30 to TRBJ1-2; TRBD1 matches at 9 bases. Germline V gene sequence: CDR1 GTSNPN, CDR2 SVGIG (reference sequence). V shed 2 bases, J shed 5 bases, and the junction held 9 bases outside the gene matches. The CDR3 contains 15 residues. The DNA of the CDR3 is TGTGCCTGGAGTCCCCGGGACAGGGAGGTTTATGGCTACACCTTC. Protein product: CAWSPRDREVYGYTF.

The gene calls are TRBV9 and TRBJ2-5; no clear D gene. Germline lookup yields CDR1 SGDLS and CDR2 YYNGEE. Trimming pared 0 bases from V and 7 bases from J, leaving 13 bases between. The CDR3 runs 14 residues. The CDR3 bases are TGTGCCAGCAGCGTAGAAAGCGTCCCCGGGACCCAGTACTTC. Residues: CASSVESVPGTQYF.

This clone was counted only a few times. The J gene is TRBJ2-3, the V gene TRBV18, with D possibly TRBD2 on 5 matching bases. The CDR3 runs 15 residues. Trimming shortened V by 3 bases and J by 3 bases, and 13 bases separated the two germline ends. The germline gives CDR1 KGHSH, CDR2 LQKENI. In DNA form, the CDR3 reads TGTGCCAGCTCACCCCGGAGGACCGAGACAGATACGCAGTATTTT. Amino acid sequence: CASSPRRTETDTQYF.

This sequence joins TRBV15 and TRBJ2-6, with D hard to call. CDR1 LNHNV and CDR2 YYDKDF come from the germline V gene (reference sequence). The ends were cut back, 1 base at V and 4 bases at J, with 8 bases in the middle. The CDR3 totals 15 residues. CDR3 protein: CATSRGLAGANVLTF. CDR3 DNA sequence: TGTGCCACCAGCAGAGGGCTGGCCGGGGCCAACGTCCTGACTTTC.

The chain couples TRBV5-1 to TRBJ2-3, with 8 positions matching TRBD2. This CDR3 spans 16 amino acids. The germline gives CDR1 SGHRS, CDR2 YFSETQ. The J segment lost 3 bases and the V segment lost 4 bases, leaving 10 bases of the junction unmatched. The CDR3 DNA reads as TGCGCCAGCAGCCGCCTTGGGGCGGGAGGTACAGATACGCAGTATTTT. Its protein product is CASSRLGAGGTDTQYF.

The rearrangement links TRBV9 to TRBJ2-7; 14 bases agree with TRBD2. J lost 7 bases, V lost 4 bases, and 10 bases had no gene match. The V gene's germline CDR1 is SGDLS and CDR2 YYNGEE. The CDR3 covers 16 residues. CDR3 nucleotides: TGTGCCAGCAGCCCGAGCTCGGGACTAGCGGGGGATGAGCAGTACTTC. This translates into CASSPSSGLAGDEQYF.

J is TRBJ2-1 and V is TRBV30, with 10 bases identical to TRBD2. CDR3 length equals 15 residues. Per germline, CDR1 GTSNPN and CDR2 SVGIG (reference sequence). V lost 1 base to trimming and J lost 4 bases; unmatched junction nucleotides: 4. This CDR3 is CAWSGRTSGYNEQFF. The CDR3 region has the DNA TGTGCCTGGAGTGGGAGGACTAGCGGATACAATGAGCAGTTCTTC. Supplemented by reference TRBV30 and TRBJ2-1, the full variable domain reads SQTIHQWPATLVQPVGSPLSLECTVEGTSNPNLYWYRQAAGRGLQLLFYSVGIGQISSEVPQNLSASRPQDRQFILSSKKLLLSDSGFYLCAWSGRTSGYNEQFFGPGTRLTVL.

This chain connects TRBV5-1 to TRBJ2-1, with 8 bases identical to TRBD1. The length of the CDR3 is 15 residues. CDR1 is SGHRS, CDR2 YFSETQ, per germline. V lost 2 bases to trimming and J lost 3 bases; unmatched junction nucleotides: 4. CDR3 sequence: CASSLGTGGYNEQFF. The CDR3 region has the DNA TGCGCCAGCAGCTTAGGGACAGGAGGCTACAATGAGCAGTTCTTC.

This rearrangement joins TRBV9 to TRBJ2-3; 10 bases fit TRBD2. This CDR3 has 15 residues. Germline V gene sequence: CDR1 SGDLS, CDR2 YYNGEE. Trimming cost V 4 bases and J 4 bases; bases outside gene matches: 6. CDR3 bases: TGTGCCAGCAGCACTAGACTAGCGGGCGCAGATACGCAGTATTTT. Translating it yields CASSTRLAGADTQYF. Filled out from reference TRBV9 and TRBJ2-3, the complete variable domain reads DSGVTQTPKHLITATGQRVTLRCSPRSGDLSVYWYQQSLDQGLQFLIQYYNGEERAKGNILERFSAQQFPDLHSELNLSSLELGDSALYFCASSTRLAGADTQYFGPGTRLTVL.

The rearrangement joins TRBV15 to TRBJ1-1; the D gene is possibly TRBD1 (5 bases). Germline V gene sequence: CDR1 LNHNV, CDR2 YYDKDF (reference sequence). This CDR3 is 20 amino acids long. Trimming cost V 0 bases and J 4 bases, with 27 bases left between them. CDR3 nucleotides: TGTGCCACCAGCAGAGATGGCCACTACACCGGGCTCCGGGGGGGCACTGAAGCTTTCTTT. It yields the protein CATSRDGHYTGLRGGTEAFF.

The genes are TRBV30 and TRBJ1-5; D unclear. V lost 4 bases to trimming and J lost 0 bases, with 13 bases between them. The CDR3 length is 15 residues. Germline values: CDR1 GTSNPN, CDR2 SVGIG (reference sequence). The CDR3 DNA reads TGTGCCTGGACCCATGGGAGTAATAGCAATCAGCCCCAGCATTTT. Its protein is CAWTHGSNSNQPQHF.

This chain connects TRBV5-1 to TRBJ2-1; 11 positions agree with TRBD2. The CDR3 covers 15 residues. CDR1 and CDR2 from the germline V gene are SGHRS and YFSETQ. The V segment lost 4 bases and the J segment 2 bases; nucleotides outside the gene matches: 2. The CDR3 DNA reads as TGCGCCAGCAGCCGACTAGCGGGACCCTACAATGAGCAGTTCTTC. This translates into CASSRLAGPYNEQFF.

V and J are TRBV5-5 and TRBJ2-7; D is perhaps TRBD1 (7 bases). The CDR3 sequence is 16 residues long. Trimming left V 3 bases short and J 0 bases short, with 16 bases between. Germline V lookup: CDR1 SGHKS, CDR2 YYEKEE (reference sequence). CDR3 loop: CASSSGAGGDSYEQYF. CDR3 DNA sequence: TGTGCCAGCAGCTCGGGAGCAGGGGGAGACTCCTACGAGCAGTACTTC.

The chain employs TRBV11-2 and TRBJ2-7; TRBD1 matches at 9 bases. Trimming took 5 bases from V and 4 from J; bases not matched to a gene: 12. The CDR3 is made up of 16 amino acids. Germline lookup yields CDR1 SGHAT and CDR2 FQNNGV. Written as DNA, the CDR3 is TGTGCCAGCAGCCCAACAACAGGGGGCGATCATTACGAGCAGTACTTC. As protein: CASSPTTGGDHYEQYF.

The rearrangement uses TRBV18 and TRBJ2-5; TRBD1 matches at 12 bases. J was trimmed by 4 bases and V by 3 bases; bases with no gene match: 12. This CDR3 region has 18 residues. Germline loops: CDR1 KGHSH, CDR2 LQKENI. Here the CDR3 DNA reads TGTGCCAGCTCACCGTTTATCGGGACAGGGGGCCCGGGAGAGACCCAGTACTTC. Protein product: CASSPFIGTGGPGETQYF.

The chain has TRBV18 and TRBJ2-1; 9 bases are shared with TRBD2. The CDR3 loop spans 19 amino acids. CDR1 and CDR2 from the germline V gene are KGHSH and LQKENI. The trim removed 4 bases at V and 1 base at J, leaving 14 bases unmatched. This chain's CDR3 is CASSQNSAGGIGSYNEQFF. CDR3 in DNA: TGTGCCAGCTCACAGAACTCAGCGGGAGGAATAGGGTCCTACAATGAGCAGTTCTTC.

The chain combines TRBV18 with TRBJ1-1; D not certain. Germline V CDR1 and CDR2: KGHSH, LQKENI. CDR3 length equals 13 residues. The germline V and J ends were trimmed by 4 bases and 1 base, with 7 bases remaining between them. The DNA of the CDR3 is TGTGCCAGCTCACTCCCACAGAACACTGAAGCTTTCTTT. It yields the protein CASSLPQNTEAFF.

The V and J genes are TRBV19 and TRBJ2-2, with D possibly TRBD1 on 5 matching bases. Trimming took off 5 bases at V and 3 bases at J, with 7 bases between the two ends. The germline gives CDR1 LNHDA, CDR2 SQIVND (reference sequence). The CDR3 is 13 amino acids. The CDR3 spells CASSPGYTGELFF. DNA for the CDR3: TGTGCCAGTAGTCCAGGGTACACCGGGGAGCTGTTTTTT.

The rearrangement uses TRBV6-5 and TRBJ2-1, with D uncertain. The CDR3 contains 15 residues. V was pared by 6 bases and J by 0 bases, with 12 bases between. CDR1 is MNHEY, CDR2 SVGAGI, per germline. CDR3 sequence (DNA): TGTGCCAGCAGCCCGGGTGGTAGCTCCTACAATGAGCAGTTCTTC. This codes for CASSPGGSSYNEQFF.

The V gene is TRBV28, the J gene TRBJ1-5, with D possibly matching TRBD1 (6 bases). Germline values: CDR1 MDHEN, CDR2 SYDVKM. Trimming pared 7 bases from V and 0 bases from J, leaving 16 bases between. The CDR3 has 16 amino acids. The CDR3 reads CASIPGGPNSNQPQHF. The CDR3 nucleotides are TGTGCCAGCATCCCCGGGGGGCCGAATAGCAATCAGCCCCAGCATTTT.

This clone appeared a single time. V is TRBV5-1 and J is TRBJ1-2; 8 nucleotides line up with TRBD1. J gave up 7 bases and V 4 bases, and 12 bases lay outside the gene matches. CDR1 and CDR2 from the germline V gene are SGHRS and YFSETQ. The CDR3 consists of 15 residues. The CDR3 sequence: CASSMAAGGLGGYTF. The CDR3 region has the DNA TGCGCCAGCAGCATGGCGGCAGGGGGCCTCGGTGGCTACACCTTC. The full variable domain, with the rest looked up from reference TRBV5-1 and TRBJ1-2, is KAGVTQTPRYLIKTRGQQVTLSCSPISGHRSVSWYQQTPGQGLQFLFEYFSETQRNKGNFPGRFSGRQFSNSRSEMNVSTLELGDSALYLCASSMAAGGLGGYTFGSGTRLTVV.